The present T cell receptor (beta chain) was sequenced within a study of read filtering for tumor transcriptome and immune sequencing. Overall study context: DNase treatment preceded whole-transcriptome library preparation. RNA-seq yielded only roughly 75 to 1,400 TCR reads, IR-seq about 3.5 to 10.27 million.

The study's findings and limits: Without single-read clonotypes, shared clonotype proportions correlated more between IR-seq and RNA-seq.

There are 11 residues in the CDR3. Trimming shortened V by 0 bases and J by 12 bases, and 6 bases separated the two germline ends. The V gene's germline CDR1 is ENHRY and CDR2 SYGVKD. At the time of active disease, bone marrow was collected from every patient. As to this clonotype: The antigen is undetermined. This could be a read error, since a much larger clone is one nucleotide away.

Molecular barcoded adaptors covering alpha/delta and beta/gamma chains were used on 400 to 450 ng RNA. Each CDR3 protein gets one entry after TCRdb re-called the reads with MiXCR. The sample records approximately 41,000 distinct CDR3 sequences, around 15% being singletons. The genes are TRBV10-3 and TRBJ2-1, with D unresolved. The receptor was derived from a donor aged 40 or older with multiple myeloma. The sequenced material came from a population of CD138-negative cells sorted from bone marrow. CDR3 loop: CAISESDVQFF. In DNA, the CDR3 is TGTGCCATCAGTGAGTCGGATGTGCAGTTCTTC.